This TCR beta chain was captured by sequencing in a study of identical twins (dated by TCRdb to about 2016). Regarding the research as a whole: The study deep-sequenced TCR alpha and beta repertoires from monozygotic twins, unrelated adults of various ages and cord blood to test whether fetal clonotypes persist. To rule out contamination, replicate twin experiments were performed at different times with different library preparation protocols.

General study outcomes and caveats: In monozygotic twins, out-of-frame TCR alpha sharing was systematically underestimated by recombination models, although the models agreed with sharing between unrelated individuals. Fewer insertions were carried by abundant cord blood beta clonotypes, a similar but weaker trend appeared in young adult naive repertoires, and no such trend appeared in memory repertoires. Because the same donors could not be followed over many years, the conclusions relied on cross-sectional statistical analysis. A weaker excess of twin sharing was found in beta out-of-frame sequences because the signal-to-noise ratio was lowered by fewer shared sequences. Compared with coincidental sharing between unrelated individuals, out-of-frame TCR alpha sequences shared between twins had an excess of sequences with low generation probability. Zero-insertion analyses could be partly confounded by invariant T cells such as MAIT and iNKT, although diverse VJ usage argued against such confounding for most clonotypes.

This clonotype has ten or more counts. Its antigen is still unknown. No quality values exist for individual bases; no much larger clone is one base distant. The method was 5' RACE. Sequencing took place on an Illumina HiSeq 2000. Template switching introduced a universal primer binding site; the final cDNA contained a unique molecular identifier, enabling accurate counting of TCR cDNA molecules. Specific primers in the conserved constant-segment region were used to synthesize first-strand cDNA for the TCR alpha and beta chains. Each cDNA library was double barcoded, with a SMART-Mk sample barcode plus Illumina barcodes, to control for contamination. TruSeq adapter sequences and Illumina sample barcodes were added in two successive PCR steps. Sequencing of the TCR alpha and beta cDNA libraries was done on the Illumina HiSeq platform using custom primers. The original methods were these. Raw reads were processed with MiGEC to extract unique molecular identifiers, and MiXCR was used to determine CDR3 positions. Recombination models were inferred per individual with the repgenHMM and IGoR tools using an EM algorithm. The tcR package in R was used for shared clonotype analysis, with sharing normalized by the product of cloneset sizes. Out-of-frame nonproductive sequences were analyzed to study raw recombination free of thymic and clonal selection effects. TCRdb reran the public reads through fastp at Q25 and MiXCR, keeping productive beta chains. Identical CDR3 proteins give one entry, which carries the most common genes and DNA. TCRdb's processing, not the authors', yielded these V and J calls. A total of 1.5 million or so distinct CDR3 sequences appear in this sample, less than 40% of them only once. The top ten clones comprise approximately 0.25% of the sample.

Relative to germline, V is 6 bases shorter and J is 0 bases shorter, with 7 bases between their ends. For CDR1 and CDR2, the germline V gene lists MNHEY and SVGEGT. Reading from cysteine to phenylalanine, the CDR3 counts 13 amino acids. Of all the DNA, just the CDR3 is kept, 39 bases in frame from base 1. All donors were healthy Caucasians. The sequence is built from TRBV6-2 or TRBV6-3 and TRBJ2-3, with no reliable assignment of the D segment. The receptor was isolated from a newborn girl in good health. The source material was cord blood. The nucleotide sequence is TGTGCCAGCAGGGGTTCTAGCACAGATACGCAGTATTTT. Its protein is CASRGSSTDTQYF.